These 20 T cell receptor beta chains originate from one sample sequenced in a study of blood T cell repertoires in COVID-19. Profiling relied on immunoSEQ multiplex PCR, and the TCRdb table lists in-frame clones only, not all of them. Of under 300,000 clones listed, 75% to 90% are singletons. Sequences were obtained from peripheral blood. These receptors all come from a middle-aged man with acute or convalescent COVID-19.

The V and J genes are TRBV27 and TRBJ2-7, with 8 bases aligning to TRBD1. CDR1 is MNHEY and CDR2 is SMNVEV in the germline V gene (reference sequence). The CDR3 contains 14 residues. V lost 6 bases to trimming and J lost 4 bases; unmatched junction nucleotides: 8. The CDR3 spells CASSPDRAPYEQYF. Written as DNA, the CDR3 is TGTGCCAGCAGCCCGGACAGGGCGCCTTACGAGCAGTACTTC.

The J gene is TRBJ1-2, the V gene TRBV29-1; tentatively, D is TRBD1 (6 bases). CDR1 is SQVTM, CDR2 ANQGSEA, per germline. The V and J ends lost 2 bases and 6 bases respectively, with 10 bases between them. This CDR3 has 12 amino acids. DNA for the CDR3: TGCAGCGTTGAACGGCCAGGGGATGGCTACACCTTC. This translates into CSVERPGDGYTF. Full variable domain (missing parts from reference TRBV29-1 and TRBJ1-2): SAVISQKPSRDICQRGTSLTIQCQVDSQVTMMFWYRQQPGQSLTLIATANQGSEATYESGFVIDKFPISRPNLTFSTLTVSNMSPEDSSIYLCSVERPGDGYTFGSGTRLTVV.

The rearrangement uses TRBV4-1 and TRBJ1-2, with D perhaps matching TRBD1 (5 bases). The CDR3 contains 16 residues. V was shortened by 1 base and J by 4 bases, with 16 bases between the two germline ends. Germline loops: CDR1 MGHRA, CDR2 YSYEKL. The CDR3 loop is CASSQGALQGGYGYTF. CDR3 bases: TGCGCCAGCAGCCAAGGAGCGTTGCAGGGAGGCTATGGCTACACCTTC.

The V and J genes are TRBV19 and TRBJ1-2; 7 bases are a match to TRBD1. After removal of 4 bases from V and 2 bases from J, the junction contained 7 bases not matched to a gene. This CDR3 contains 15 residues. Germline V CDR1 and CDR2: LNHDA, SQIVND (reference sequence). In nucleotides, the CDR3 is TGTGCCAGTAGTACTGGGACAGACATAAACTATGGCTACACCTTC. This sequence encodes CASSTGTDINYGYTF.

This chain links TRBV7-9 with TRBJ2-2; D not resolved. The CDR3 spans 12 residues. V lost 4 bases and J 8 bases, leaving 8 bases between the germline ends. CDR1 and CDR2 from the germline V gene are SEHNR and FQNEAQ (reference sequence). CDR3 DNA sequence: TGTGCCAGCAGCTCCGGAGTGGGGGAGCTGTTTTTT. It is translated as CASSSGVGELFF.

The chain links TRBV5-1 to TRBJ2-7; TRBD1 is a possible D gene (7 bases). This CDR3 is built from 17 residues. V lost 0 bases, J lost 5 bases, and 21 bases lay in between. The germline gives CDR1 SGHRS, CDR2 YFSETQ. The CDR3 DNA is TGCGCCAGCAGCTTGGCCTCTGGAGGGCAGGGGGTAAACGAGCAGTACTTC. Translation: CASSLASGGQGVNEQYF.

The chain carries TRBV6-4 and TRBJ1-1, with D possibly being TRBD1 (6 bases). The CDR3 runs to 14 residues. Deletions cut 5 bases from V and 4 bases from J, with 14 bases between. Germline CDR1 is MRHNA and CDR2 is SNTAGT. This chain's CDR3 is CASSQRGGGTEAFF. CDR3 nucleotides: TGTGCCAGCAGTCAACGGGGAGGGGGCACTGAAGCTTTCTTT.

This chain links TRBV6-5 with TRBJ2-5; D is ambiguous. Trimming cost V 6 bases and J 0 bases, with 5 bases left between them. CDR3 length: 12 amino acids. Germline V CDR1 and CDR2: MNHEY, SVGAGI. DNA for the CDR3: TGTGCCAGCAGAGCGTACCAAGAGACCCAGTACTTC. Its protein product is CASRAYQETQYF.

The V gene is TRBV3-1 (or the pseudogene TRBV3-2), the J gene TRBJ1-4, with 7 bases aligning to TRBD1. J gave up 2 bases and V 1 base, and 1 base lay outside the gene matches. Per the germline V gene, CDR1 is LGHDT and CDR2 is YNNKEL (reference sequence). The CDR3 has 15 residues. The CDR3 sequence: CASSQVQGTNEKLFF. The CDR3 DNA follows: TGTGCCAGCAGCCAAGTACAGGGGACTAATGAAAAACTGTTTTTT.

The chain carries TRBV6-6 and TRBJ1-2; D uncertain. V gave up 0 bases and J gave up 2 bases, with 13 bases separating them. The CDR3 length is 16 residues. In germline, CDR1 is MNHNY, CDR2 SVGAGI (reference sequence). The CDR3 DNA is TGTGCCAGCAGTTACTCGCCGGGAGGGTCGAACTATGGCTACACCTTC. Translated, it gives CASSYSPGGSNYGYTF.

The chain has TRBV29-1 and TRBJ2-5; TRBD1 agrees at 8 bases. Germline CDR1 SQVTM, CDR2 ANQGSEA. Trimming took 7 bases from V and 5 from J; bases not matched to a gene: 9. CDR3 length: 13 residues. CDR3 nucleotide sequence: TGCAGCGGAGGCAGGGGGCGCGGGGAGACCCAGTACTTC. Protein: CSGGRGRGETQYF. The whole variable domain, remainder taken from reference TRBV29-1 and TRBJ2-5, is SAVISQKPSRDICQRGTSLTIQCQVDSQVTMMFWYRQQPGQSLTLIATANQGSEATYESGFVIDKFPISRPNLTFSTLTVSNMSPEDSSIYLCSGGRGRGETQYFGPGTRLLVL.

The chain carries TRBV27 and TRBJ2-7, with TRBD2 as a possible D gene (5 bases). The V end was cut by 2 bases, the J end by 4 bases, with 9 bases between. The CDR3 runs to 13 residues. The germline V gene encodes CDR1 MNHEY and CDR2 SMNVEV (reference sequence). The DNA of the CDR3 is TGTGCCAGCAGTTTAGGAGGCGGGTACGAGCAGTACTTC. Its translation is CASSLGGGYEQYF.

The chain links TRBV10-3 to TRBJ2-1; 7 bases match TRBD1. Trimming cost V 1 base and J 9 bases; bases outside gene matches: 9. The CDR3 is made up of 15 amino acids. In germline, CDR1 is ENHRY, CDR2 SYGVKD. Here the CDR3 reads CAISEWNRGEGEQFF. DNA for the CDR3: TGTGCCATCAGTGAGTGGAACAGGGGAGAGGGTGAGCAGTTCTTC.

The chain uses TRBV15 and TRBJ2-7, with D possibly matching TRBD2 (6 bases). Germline V gene data show CDR1 as LNHNV and CDR2 as YYDKDF (reference sequence). The V end was cut by 3 bases, the J end by 6 bases, with 15 bases between. The CDR3 sequence is 14 residues long. The CDR3 DNA sequence: TGTGCCACCAGCAGGGTCGGGGGAGCCTCCGAGCAGTACTTC. This translates into CATSRVGGASEQYF.

The V call is TRBV5-1, the J call TRBJ2-1; D might be TRBD2 (6 bases). Germline V CDR1 and CDR2: SGHRS, YFSETQ. Trimming pared 6 bases from V and 8 bases from J, leaving 18 bases between. The CDR3 consists of 14 residues. CDR3 sequence reads: CASNGRTGGDEQFF. CDR3 DNA sequence: TGCGCCAGCAATGGACGGACCGGCGGGGATGAGCAGTTCTTC.

V gene TRBV2 combines with J gene TRBJ2-4; D not certain. Trimming took 7 bases from V and 0 from J, leaving 13 bases between them. CDR1 is SNHLY, CDR2 FYNNEI, per germline. This CDR3 contains 15 residues. CDR3 loop: CASNSDLLAKNIQYF. For the CDR3, the DNA is TGTGCCAGCAACTCCGATCTACTAGCCAAAAACATTCAGTACTTC.

The chain links TRBV13 to TRBJ2-7; 7 nucleotides agree with TRBD1. The CDR3 is 14 amino acids. V shed 5 bases and J 0 bases; nucleotides not matched to a gene: 4. The germline CDR1 and CDR2 sequences are PRHDT and FYEKMQ (reference sequence). CDR3 region: CASSRTGSSYEQYF. The CDR3 bases are TGTGCCAGCAGCAGGACAGGTAGCTCCTACGAGCAGTACTTC.

This chain uses TRBV18 with TRBJ2-1; D remains unclear. Trimming shortened V by 6 bases and J by 4 bases, and 13 bases separated the two germline ends. This CDR3 contains 14 residues. CDR1 and CDR2 (germline): KGHSH, LQKENI. For the CDR3, the DNA is TGTGCCAGCTCTACCTCGAATAGTTACAATGAGCAGTTCTTC. Translating gives CASSTSNSYNEQFF.

The J gene is TRBJ1-3, the V gene TRBV10-2; maybe TRBD1 (5 bases). Trimming pared 4 bases from V and 3 bases from J, leaving 7 bases between. Germline V gives CDR1 WSHSY, CDR2 SAAADI. CDR3 length: 13 residues. The CDR3 coding sequence is TGCGCCAGCAGTGCGGGGGGTGGAAACACCATATATTTT. Translation: CASSAGGGNTIYF.

The chain uses TRBV2 and TRBJ1-6; the D gene is possibly TRBD1 (5 bases). The V end lost 6 bases, the J end lost 7 bases, and 16 bases lay between the germline ends. Germline CDR1 SNHLY, CDR2 FYNNEI. The CDR3 extends over 15 amino acids. The CDR3 spells CASRTETGGNSPLHF. The DNA of the CDR3 is TGTGCCAGCAGGACAGAGACGGGGGGGAATTCACCCCTCCACTTT.